One and the same sample provided the 6 T cell receptor beta chains below, sequenced in a study of blood T cell repertoires in COVID-19. The table came from immunoSEQ multiplex PCR; TCRdb's copy has only in-frame clones and leaves some out. This table has some 50,000 clones, under 90% appearing once. Sample: peripheral blood. Receptors were obtained from a man aged 45 to 65 with acute or convalescent COVID-19.

This chain uses TRBV21-1 with TRBJ1-1; the table assigns TRBD1, which was not confirmed against the DNA. TRBV21-1 is assigned pseudogene status. This CDR3 has 15 residues. The CDR3 DNA sequence: TGTGCCAGCAGCAAAACTACAGGGGGGGTGGAAAAAGCTTTCTTT. This codes for CASSKTTGGVEKAFF.

This clone was counted once. The CDR3 loop reads CASSPQAGYPGNTIYF. CDR3 sequence (DNA): TGCGCCAGCAGTCCTCAAGCAGGTTATCCTGGAAACACCATATATTTT. The chain recombines TRBV23-1 with TRBJ1-3, with D unresolved. TRBV23-1 is marked as an open reading frame, function uncertain. Trimming left V 4 bases short and J 2 bases short, with 15 bases between. The CDR3 is 16 residues long.

About this clone itself: A junction end diverges from the germline sequence, so it may reflect a read error. V is TRBV7-8 and J is TRBJ2-1; a possible D gene is TRBD1 (7 bases). Germline V gene sequence: CDR1 SGHVS, CDR2 FQNEAQ. The CDR3 runs to 16 residues. The CDR3 here is CASSLAMRQGSNAQFF. Here the CDR3 DNA reads TGTGCCAGCAGCCTAGCGATGAGACAGGGTTCCAATGCGCAGTTCTTC.

This chain links TRBV12-5 with TRBJ1-2; the D gene is possibly TRBD1 (6 bases). This CDR3 has 15 amino acids. V was trimmed by 8 bases and J by 6 bases, leaving 22 bases between them. Germline assignment: CDR1 LGHNT and CDR2 FRNRAP. The CDR3 here is CASSFPPQGFDGYTF. The DNA of the CDR3 is TGTGCTAGTTCCTTTCCGCCCCAGGGGTTTGATGGCTACACCTTC. Combining the CDR3 with reference TRBV12-5 and TRBJ1-2 gives the whole variable domain DARVTQTPRHKVTEMGQEVTMRCQPILGHNTVFWYRQTMMQGLELLAYFRNRAPLDDSGMPKDRFSAEMPDATLATLKIQPSEPRDSAVYFCASSFPPQGFDGYTFGSGTRLTVV.

The CDR3 DNA reads TGTGCCAGCAGCTTACTAGCGGAGAGGGATACGCAGTATTTT. Its translation is CASSLLAERDTQYF. The chain carries TRBV7-6 and TRBJ2-3, with 7 bases fitting TRBD2. The CDR3 is made up of 14 amino acids. Germline trimming cut 2 bases from V and 6 bases from J; bases unmatched to any gene: 5. CDR1 SGHVS and CDR2 FNYEAQ come from the germline V gene.

The chain uses TRBV2 and TRBJ2-2; TRBD1 matches 8 bases. The CDR3 loop spans 15 amino acids. J was trimmed by 4 bases and V by 6 bases; bases with no gene match: 7. Looked up from germline, CDR1 is SNHLY and CDR2 is FYNNEI. CDR3 sequence: CASRISRGRTGELFF. The CDR3 nucleotides are TGTGCCAGCAGGATCAGCAGGGGGCGCACCGGGGAGCTGTTTTTT.